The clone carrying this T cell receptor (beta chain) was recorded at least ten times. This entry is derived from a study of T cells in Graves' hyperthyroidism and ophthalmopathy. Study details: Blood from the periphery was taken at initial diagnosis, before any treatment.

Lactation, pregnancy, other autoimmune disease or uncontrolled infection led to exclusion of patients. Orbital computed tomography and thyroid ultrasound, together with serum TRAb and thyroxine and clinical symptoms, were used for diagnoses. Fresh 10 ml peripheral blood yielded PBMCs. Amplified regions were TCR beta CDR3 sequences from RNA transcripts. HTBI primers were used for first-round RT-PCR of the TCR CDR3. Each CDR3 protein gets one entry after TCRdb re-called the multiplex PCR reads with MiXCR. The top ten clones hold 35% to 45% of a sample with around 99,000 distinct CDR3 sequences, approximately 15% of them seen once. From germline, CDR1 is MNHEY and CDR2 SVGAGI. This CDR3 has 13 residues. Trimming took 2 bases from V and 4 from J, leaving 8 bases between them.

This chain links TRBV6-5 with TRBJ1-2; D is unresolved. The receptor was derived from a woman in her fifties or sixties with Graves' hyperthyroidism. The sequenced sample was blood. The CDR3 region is CASSYPDSYGYTF. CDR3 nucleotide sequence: TGTGCCAGCAGTTACCCTGACTCCTATGGCTACACCTTC.